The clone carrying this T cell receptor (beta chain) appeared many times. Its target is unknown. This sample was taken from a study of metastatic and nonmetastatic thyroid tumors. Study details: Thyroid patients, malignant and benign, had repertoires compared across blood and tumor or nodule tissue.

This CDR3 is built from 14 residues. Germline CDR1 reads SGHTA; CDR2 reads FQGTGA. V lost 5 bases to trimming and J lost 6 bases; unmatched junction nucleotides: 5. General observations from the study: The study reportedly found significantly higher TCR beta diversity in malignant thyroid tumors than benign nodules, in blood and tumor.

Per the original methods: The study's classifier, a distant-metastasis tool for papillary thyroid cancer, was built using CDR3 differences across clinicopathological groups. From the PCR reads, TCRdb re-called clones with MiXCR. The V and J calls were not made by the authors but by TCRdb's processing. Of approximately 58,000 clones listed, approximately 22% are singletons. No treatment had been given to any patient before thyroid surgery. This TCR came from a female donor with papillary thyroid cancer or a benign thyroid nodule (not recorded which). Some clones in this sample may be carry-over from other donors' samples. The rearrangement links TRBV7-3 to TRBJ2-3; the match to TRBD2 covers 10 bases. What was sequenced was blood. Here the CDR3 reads CASSGGTSEDTQYF. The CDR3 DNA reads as TGTGCCAGCAGCGGAGGGACTAGCGAGGATACGCAGTATTTT.